This T cell receptor (beta chain) was obtained from a study of shared clonotypes between healthy human individuals. The assay ran at deep level. Data came from immunoSEQ multiplex PCR; TCRdb stores just in-frame clones and leaves some out. The sample lists under 1,900,000 clones; 98% to 99% were seen once. Notes on the study in general: Compared with memory subsets, naive subsets generally had larger estimated richness.

In the case of this clone: Its cognate antigen is unknown.

The sequence came from a man aged 30 to 45 in good health. The material sequenced was naive CD4+ T cells sorted from blood. The subset here: CD45RA+ positively selected.

CDR3 DNA: TGTGCCATCAGCGAAACTAGCGGGAGGGCCGAGACCGGGGAGCTGTTTTTT. This gives the protein CAISETSGRAETGELFF. The chain employs TRBV10-3 and TRBJ2-2; 13 bases line up with TRBD2. The V gene's germline CDR1 is ENHRY and CDR2 SYGVKD. The CDR3 length is 17 residues. The trim removed 6 bases at V and 5 bases at J, leaving 9 bases unmatched.